Listed here is a single T cell receptor beta chain. The sample is drawn from a study of identical twins. The CDR3 covers 14 residues. Between the trimmed V and J ends, which lost 0 bases and 2 bases, there was a span of 8 bases. Looked up from germline, CDR1 is SEHNR and CDR2 is FQNEAQ (reference sequence). TCRdb re-analysed the 5' RACE reads in MiXCR, keeping a single row per CDR3 protein. This table holds about 190,000 distinct CDR3 sequences, roughly 15% found once. These sequences were also reported in another study, on T cells expressing NK-cell markers. Per that paper: Seven HCMV-seropositive donors and one seronegative donor made up the eight sequenced donors. Of CD8+ T cells, 1.0-7.0% belonged to dominant NKG2C+ clonotypes in several donors.

The material sequenced was CD8+ T cells sorted from blood. This sequence originates from a woman aged 18-35 years in good health. The rearrangement joins TRBV7-9 to TRBJ2-7; D ambiguous. The CDR3 is CASSLAGNTYEQYF. The CDR3 bases are TGTGCCAGCAGCTTAGCCGGCAACACCTACGAGCAGTACTTC.